The rows below give T cell receptor beta chains drawn from one sample of a study of cytomegalovirus exposure and HLA in healthy donors. Clones were sequenced by immunoSEQ multiplex PCR, and TCRdb holds only the in-frame ones, with some missing. The sample records around 200,000 clones, around 78% being singletons. The specimen was PBMCs. The origin of the receptors is a man under 40 in good health and CMV-seronegative. Each CDR3 is given with its conserved first and last residue. The D gene is left open where the match is weak. Clone size is not always given. Where it is, it says once, few, many or a class for expanded clones.

- - TRBJ1-1 TRBV29-1 TGCAGCGTTGAGGCTAGGCCGAACACTGAAGCTTTCTTT CSVEARPNTEAFF
- - TRBJ1-1 TRBV19 TGTGCCAGTAGTATAGACAGGGCCACGAGAGCTTTCTTT CASSIDRATRAFF
- - TRBJ2-7 TRBV7-9 TGTGCCAGCAGCTTAGGGGGCAGGGCTTCCTCCTACGAGCAGTACTTC CASSLGGRASSYEQYF
- - TRBJ1-1 TRBV2 TGTGCCAGCAGTGACGGGAGAGGGAGGATTGAAGCTTTCTTT CASSDGRGRIEAFF
TRBD2 - TRBJ2-1 TRBV5-1 TGCGCCAGCAGCCCACTAGCGGACTACAATGAGCAGTTCTTC CASSPLADYNEQFF
TRBD2 - TRBJ2-1 TRBV7-2 TGTGCCAGCAGCGATTCGGGAGGGCCCTACAATGAGCAGTTCTTC CASSDSGGPYNEQFF
TRBD1 - TRBJ2-5 TRBV27 TGTGCCAGCAGTTTAAACAGGGGAGAGAATACTGAGGAGACCCAGTACTTC CASSLNRGENTEETQYF
- - TRBJ1-2 TRBV30 TGTGCCTGGAAAATTAGGACAGCGGCCCCCTTAAGCTACACCTTC CAWKIRTAAPLSYTF
- - TRBJ1-2 TRBV5-4 TGTGCCAGCAGCTTGAAACTGGGACACGACTATGGCTACACCTTC CASSLKLGHDYGYTF
- - TRBJ2-3 TRBV6-4 TGTGCCAGCAGTGACTCGTCTGACAGCCTTGTGGATACGCAGTATTTT CASSDSSDSLVDTQYF
- - TRBJ2-1 TRBV29-1 TGCAGCGTTGTGATGGGCACCGTTTTGCATGAGCAGTTCTTC CSVVMGTVLHEQFF
TRBD2 once TRBJ2-1 TRBV4-1 TGCGCCAGCAGCCAAGCAGGGCTAGCGGGAGAAGATGAGCAGTTCTTC CASSQAGLAGEDEQFF
TRBD1 few TRBJ1-6 TRBV27 TGTGCCAGCAGTTTAGAGGGGGCGAAGTATAATTCACCCCTCCACTTT CASSLEGAKYNSPLHF
- - TRBJ2-7 TRBV28 TGTGCCAGCAGTCCGTCGGGGGGCTTCGGTCTCTACGAGCAGTACTTC CASSPSGGFGLYEQYF
- - TRBJ2-7 TRBV28 TGTGCCAGCAGTTTATCCCTTCCCAGGGATAGCTACGAGCAGTACTTC CASSLSLPRDSYEQYF
- - TRBJ2-2 TRBV9 TGTGCCAGCAGCGTAGCGGGGGACACCGGGGAGCTGTTTTTT CASSVAGDTGELFF
- - TRBJ2-5 TRBV7-9 TGTGCCAGCAGCCAAAACAGGAATCAAGAGACCCAGTACTTC CASSQNRNQETQYF
TRBD1 - TRBJ1-1 TRBV29-1 TGCAGCGTTAAAAAACAGGGGAATTTCGGTGAAGCTTTCTTT CSVKKQGNFGEAFF
- - TRBJ2-7 TRBV2 TGTGCCAGCAGCTCATTTCCTGAGGGCGAGCAGTACTTC CASSSFPEGEQYF
- - TRBJ2-1 TRBV2 TGTGCCAGCAGGGGGGGGCAGGGGGCGAATGAGCAGTTCTTC CASRGGQGANEQFF
TRBD1 few TRBJ1-1 TRBV9 TGTGCCAGCAGTACAGGGGGCGCGGGCACTGAAGCTTTCTTT CASSTGGAGTEAFF
TRBD2 - TRBJ2-2 TRBV7-7 TGTGCCAGCAGCTTAGGCGGCGGGAGGGCCGCCGGGGAGCTGTTTTTT CASSLGGGRAAGELFF
- few TRBJ2-7 TRBV20-1 TGCAGTGCTTATTCCTACGAGCAGTACTTC CSAYSYEQYF
TRBD2 - TRBJ2-1 TRBV7-9 TGTGCCAGCAAGCCACCCCCAGGACTAGTTTCCGATGAGCAGTTCTTC CASKPPPGLVSDEQFF
TRBD2 - TRBJ2-7 TRBV4-2 TGTGCCAGCAGCCGATCGGTGCTAGCGGGAGGTTACGAGCAGTACTTC CASSRSVLAGGYEQYF
- - TRBJ2-1 TRBV7-9 TGTGCCAGCAGCTTGGAAGCGCAAAACAATGAGCAGTTCTTC CASSLEAQNNEQFF
- - TRBJ1-6 TRBV14 TGTGCCAGACCTTTGGGCAAACAAAAAGCTAATTCACCCCTCCACTTT CARPLGKQKANSPLHF
- - TRBJ1-2 TRBV5-1 TGCGCCAGCAGCGGACCGTTACACAGGAGGGTTCTAGCTAACTATGGCTACACCTTC CASSGPLHRRVLANYGYTF
- - TRBJ1-6 TRBV5-5 TGTGCCAGCAGCTTGGACAGGGTAAATTCACCCCTCCACTTT CASSLDRVNSPLHF
- - TRBJ2-7 TRBV5-8 TGTGCCAGCAGCCCCGGACAAGCCTGGTACCGCGAGCAGTACTTC CASSPGQAWYREQYF
TRBD2 - TRBJ2-2 TRBV28 TGTGCCAGCAGTAGGACTAGCGGGGGGAACACCGGGGAGCTGTTTTTT CASSRTSGGNTGELFF
- - TRBJ2-5 TRBV28 TGTGCCAGCAGTTGGGGCAGGGATTTTAGCGGAGAGACCCAGTACTTC CASSWGRDFSGETQYF
- - TRBJ2-3 TRBV7-6 TGTGCCAGCAGCTTAGCTCGCCGGTACACAGATACGCAGTATTTT CASSLARRYTDTQYF
TRBD1 - TRBJ1-1 TRBV6-1 TGTGCCAGCAGTGGCCGGGACAGGGGAGGGAGCACTGAAGCTTTCTTT CASSGRDRGGSTEAFF
- few TRBJ1-5 TRBV2 TGTGCCAGCACTCTGGGGCGGGAGGTTGATAGCAATCAGCCCCAGCATTTT CASTLGREVDSNQPQHF
- - TRBJ1-5 TRBV19 TGTGCCAGTAGTTCGGACATTGGGTATCAGCCCCAGCATTTT CASSSDIGYQPQHF
- - TRBJ2-3 TRBV5-4 TGTGCCAGCAGCCAACAAAACAGGGACGGGGATACGCAGTATTTT CASSQQNRDGDTQYF
- - TRBJ2-6 TRBV7-9 TGTGCCAGCAGGGGAACAGGGATCTCTGGGGCCAACGTCCTGACTTTC CASRGTGISGANVLTF
TRBD2 - TRBJ2-5 TRBV28 TGTGCCAGCAGTTTATCCCCTAGCGGGAGGGAGACCCAGTACTTC CASSLSPSGRETQYF
TRBD2 - TRBJ2-5 TRBV5-6 TGTGCCAGCAGCCCGATAGCGGGAGGCAAGGGGGAGACCCAGTACTTC CASSPIAGGKGETQYF
TRBD1 - TRBJ2-5 TRBV9 TGTGCCAGCAGCGTACAGGGGGCGGCAGAGACCCAGTACTTC CASSVQGAAETQYF
- once TRBJ2-7 TRBV28 TGTGCCAGCAGTTTCCAGGGTAGCATGTACGAGCAGTACTTC CASSFQGSMYEQYF
TRBD1 - TRBJ2-7 TRBV4-1 TGCGCCAGCAGCCAGGGGACAGGGAGCGGGCGGTACTACGAGCAGTACTTC CASSQGTGSGRYYEQYF
- - TRBJ1-1 TRBV4-1 TGCGCCAGCAGCCACCTTCCCACAGACACTGAAGCTTTCTTT CASSHLPTDTEAFF
- - TRBJ1-2 TRBV7-2 TGTGCCAGCAGCTTATCGGCAGGGTTCAATAACTATGGCTACACCTTC CASSLSAGFNNYGYTF
- - TRBJ2-7 TRBV6-6 TGTGCCAGCAGTTACTCGGAAGGGGCGCCCTACGAGCAGTACTTC CASSYSEGAPYEQYF
- few TRBJ2-7 TRBV4-1 TGCGCCAGCAGCCAAGCTCTAGGGGGGGCTCGGGAGCAGTACTTC CASSQALGGAREQYF
- - TRBJ2-3 TRBV25-1 TGTGCCAGCAGTGTTGGCAGCACAGATACGCAGTATTTT CASSVGSTDTQYF
- - TRBJ1-2 TRBV28 TGTGCCAGCAGTTTTCCCCCAACAGGGTCGGACGAATATGGCTACACCTTC CASSFPPTGSDEYGYTF
- once TRBJ1-3 TRBV9 TGTGCCAGCATGGGAGTGGACGGAAACACCATATATTTT CASMGVDGNTIYF
TRBD1 - TRBJ1-1 TRBV27 TGTGCCAGCAGGACCTGGGGACAGTCTGAAGCTTTCTTT CASRTWGQSEAFF
- - TRBJ1-3 TRBV30 TGTGCCTGGAGTGTACGGGGACTCTCGAACACCATATATTTT CAWSVRGLSNTIYF
- - TRBJ1-4 TRBV6-8 TGTGCCAGCGGGGGTGGGGGGTTAGATGAAAAACTGTTTTTT CASGGGGLDEKLFF
TRBD2 - TRBJ2-3 TRBV30 TGTGCCTGGAGTGTCGGGACTAGCGGGAGCACAGATACGCAGTATTTT CAWSVGTSGSTDTQYF
TRBD2 few TRBJ2-7 TRBV7-9 TGTGCCAGCAGCTATCCCAGCGGGACTACCAACTACGAGCAGTACTTC CASSYPSGTTNYEQYF